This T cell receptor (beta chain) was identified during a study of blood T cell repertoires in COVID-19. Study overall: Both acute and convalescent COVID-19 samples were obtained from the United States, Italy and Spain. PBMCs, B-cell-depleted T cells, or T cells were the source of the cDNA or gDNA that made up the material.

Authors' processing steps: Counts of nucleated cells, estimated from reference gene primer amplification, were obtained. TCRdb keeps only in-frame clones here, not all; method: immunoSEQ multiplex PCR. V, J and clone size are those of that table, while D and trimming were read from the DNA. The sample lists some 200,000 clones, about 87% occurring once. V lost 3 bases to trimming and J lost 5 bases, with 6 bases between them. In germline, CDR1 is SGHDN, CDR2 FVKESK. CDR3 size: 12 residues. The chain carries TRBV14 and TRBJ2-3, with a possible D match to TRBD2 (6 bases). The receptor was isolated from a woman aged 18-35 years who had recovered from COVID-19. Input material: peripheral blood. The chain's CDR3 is CASSHGRDTQYF. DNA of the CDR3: TGTGCCAGCAGCCACGGGAGAGATACGCAGTATTTT.